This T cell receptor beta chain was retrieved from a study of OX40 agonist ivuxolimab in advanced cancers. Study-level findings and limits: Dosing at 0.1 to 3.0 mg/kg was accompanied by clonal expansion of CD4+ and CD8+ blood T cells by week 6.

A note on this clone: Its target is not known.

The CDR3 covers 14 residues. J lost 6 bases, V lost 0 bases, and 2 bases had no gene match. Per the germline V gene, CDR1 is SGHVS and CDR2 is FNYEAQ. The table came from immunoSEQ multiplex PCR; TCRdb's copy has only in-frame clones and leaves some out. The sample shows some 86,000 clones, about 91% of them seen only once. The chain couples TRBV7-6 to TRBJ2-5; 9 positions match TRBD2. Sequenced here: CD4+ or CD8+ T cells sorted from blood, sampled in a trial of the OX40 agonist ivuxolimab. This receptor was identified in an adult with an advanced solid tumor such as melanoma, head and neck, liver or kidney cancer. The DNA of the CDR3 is TGTGCCAGCAGCTTAGCAGCGGGGGGACAGACCCAGTACTTC. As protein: CASSLAAGGQTQYF.